The source of this T cell receptor (beta chain) is a study of T cell responses to AZD1222 COVID-19 vaccine. General observations from the study: A rise in Spike-specific TCR breadth and depth followed two AZD1222 doses. Distributed over spike, vaccine-associated CD4 TCRs predominated at 160-218 and 743-854.

The length of the CDR3 is 12 residues. V shed 4 bases and J 5 bases; nucleotides not matched to a gene: 1. Germline CDR1 reads GTSNPN; CDR2 reads SVGIG (reference sequence). Only in-frame clones appear in the TCRdb table, and some are missing; sequencing was by immunoSEQ multiplex PCR. The table records approximately 120,000 clones, around 85% of them present only once. As concerns this clone: Its antigen is unknown.

The gene calls are TRBV30 and TRBJ1-4, with 7 nucleotides matching TRBD1. The sequence came from an adult who received the AZD1222 COVID-19 vaccine. This sample comprised peripheral blood, obtained 28 days after the second AZD1222 dose. This CDR3 is CAWNRGNEKLFF. The CDR3 DNA follows: TGTGCCTGGAACAGGGGAAATGAAAAACTGTTTTTT.